The rows below give T cell receptor beta chains drawn from one sample of a study of T cells after yellow fever vaccination. TCRdb re-derived calls from the 5' RACE reads in MiXCR, one entry per CDR3 protein. The sample lists approximately 450,000 distinct CDR3 sequences, under 20% occurring once. The specimen comprised PBMCs, sampled before the yellow fever booster vaccination. The receptors were gathered from a man between 18 and 35 years old who received the YFV17D yellow fever vaccine. Each CDR3 is given with its conserved first and last residue. The D gene is left open where the match is weak. Clone size is not always given. Where it is, it says once, few, many or a class for expanded clones.

CDR3nt: TGTGCCAGCAGCTTAGTCGGGTCCCCGCCTAGCACAGATACGCAGTATTTT; CDR3aa: CASSLVGSPPSTDTQYF; j_gene: TRBJ2-3; d_gene: -; len: 17; v_gene: TRBV7-6; abundance: -
CDR3nt: TGTGCCAGCTCACCACTCGCAGACCCCTATGGCTACACCTTC; CDR3aa: CASSPLADPYGYTF; j_gene: TRBJ1-2; d_gene: -; len: 14; v_gene: TRBV18; abundance: -
CDR3nt: TGTGCCACCAGTGGAAAGGACTACACCGGGGAGCTGTTTTTT; CDR3aa: CATSGKDYTGELFF; j_gene: TRBJ2-2; d_gene: -; len: 14; v_gene: TRBV24-1; abundance: -
CDR3nt: TGCGCCAGCAGCCAAGATTGGCCGGGACTAGGCTCCTACGAGCAGTACTTC; CDR3aa: CASSQDWPGLGSYEQYF; j_gene: TRBJ2-7; d_gene: TRBD2; len: 17; v_gene: TRBV4-1; abundance: few
CDR3nt: TGCGCCAGCAGCCTCGTTGCCGGGACGGAATACAATGAGCAGTTCTTC; CDR3aa: CASSLVAGTEYNEQFF; j_gene: TRBJ2-1; d_gene: -; len: 16; v_gene: TRBV5-1; abundance: few
CDR3nt: TGTGCCAGCAGTGACCAAGACAGTACAGTTCAGTACTTC; CDR3aa: CASSDQDSTVQYF; j_gene: TRBJ2-4; d_gene: -; len: 13; v_gene: TRBV6-1; abundance: few
CDR3nt: TGTGCCAGCAGCTACTCCGGGACAGCCTATGAGACCCAGTACTTC; CDR3aa: CASSYSGTAYETQYF; j_gene: TRBJ2-5; d_gene: TRBD1; len: 15; v_gene: TRBV7-3; abundance: -
CDR3nt: TGTGCCAGCAGCAAAGGGACAGCCAATGAGCAGTTCTTC; CDR3aa: CASSKGTANEQFF; j_gene: TRBJ2-1; d_gene: TRBD1; len: 13; v_gene: TRBV5-6; abundance: few
CDR3nt: TGCGCCAGCAGCTACGGACAGGGAACTAATTCACCCCTCCACTTT; CDR3aa: CASSYGQGTNSPLHF; j_gene: TRBJ1-6; d_gene: TRBD1; len: 15; v_gene: TRBV4-3; abundance: many
CDR3nt: TGTGCCAGCAGCACCCGGGGCACAGATACGCAGTATTTT; CDR3aa: CASSTRGTDTQYF; j_gene: TRBJ2-3; d_gene: -; len: 13; v_gene: TRBV3-1; abundance: many
CDR3nt: TGTGCCAGCAGCCAGCGGCAGACCCAGTACTTC; CDR3aa: CASSQRQTQYF; j_gene: TRBJ2-5; d_gene: -; len: 11; v_gene: TRBV7-2; abundance: many
CDR3nt: TGTGCCAGCAGTTGGGGTGGGTCTTATGGCTACACCTTC; CDR3aa: CASSWGGSYGYTF; j_gene: TRBJ1-2; d_gene: -; len: 13; v_gene: TRBV12-3/TRBV12-4; abundance: few
CDR3nt: TGTGCCAGCAGGAGACTAGCGGGGGGCCCCGGGGAGCTGTTTTTT; CDR3aa: CASRRLAGGPGELFF; j_gene: TRBJ2-2; d_gene: TRBD2; len: 15; v_gene: TRBV2; abundance: -
CDR3nt: TGTGCCACCAGCCGCAGGGCTCAAGAGACCCAGTACTTC; CDR3aa: CATSRRAQETQYF; j_gene: TRBJ2-5; d_gene: -; len: 13; v_gene: TRBV15; abundance: -
CDR3nt: TGCGCCAGCAGCTCCGGACTAGCGGGGAACAATGAGCAGTTCTTC; CDR3aa: CASSSGLAGNNEQFF; j_gene: TRBJ2-1; d_gene: TRBD2; len: 15; v_gene: TRBV5-1; abundance: -